The clone carrying this T cell receptor (beta chain) was counted between two and nine times. As yet, its antigen is unknown. The data are from a study of blood T cells in healthy people across ages. Study in general: Template switching recovered approximately one barcoded beta molecule for every two T cells.

Notes on the study in general: TCR beta diversity per million T cells fell roughly linearly with age.

Alongside a J-beta primer mix, a sample-barcoded 5' primer served in a second PCR lasting about 7 to 12 cycles. Each CDR3 protein gets one entry after TCRdb re-called the 5' RACE reads with MiXCR. The sample includes over 1,500,000 distinct CDR3 sequences, less than 50% of them seen just once. The source material was blood. This TCR derives from a woman between 35 and 50 years old in good health.

The CDR3 region has the DNA TGCAGTGCTATCCGAGGTGGTAACTTAGCCAAAAACATTCAGTACTTC. Protein product: CSAIRGGNLAKNIQYF. The chain has TRBV20-1 and TRBJ2-4; D gene uncertain. This CDR3 region has 16 residues. Trimming left V 4 bases short and J 0 bases short, with 16 bases between. Germline V gene lookup returns CDR1 DFQATT and CDR2 SNEGSKA (reference sequence).